A single sample is the source of the 9 T cell receptor beta chains below, sequenced in a study of blood T cell repertoires in COVID-19. TCRdb keeps only in-frame clones here, not all; method: immunoSEQ multiplex PCR. Of about 290,000 clones in the sample, around four fifths were seen once. Sample: peripheral blood. The receptors stem from a woman between 45 and 65 years old with active or convalescent COVID-19.

The rearrangement links TRBV3-1 (or the pseudogene TRBV3-2) to TRBJ2-3; D gene unclear. Germline assignment: CDR1 LGHDT and CDR2 YNNKEL (reference sequence). This CDR3 region has 16 residues. Trimming left V 5 bases short and J 2 bases short, with 17 bases between. This CDR3 is CASSSRRRSYTDTQYF. CDR3 nucleotides: TGTGCCAGCAGCTCCCGACGGAGATCATACACAGATACGCAGTATTTT.

The chain employs TRBV30 and TRBJ2-2, with 10 positions matching TRBD2. Germline trimming cut 5 bases from V and 5 bases from J; bases unmatched to any gene: 14. The CDR3 has 17 residues. The germline V gene has CDR1 GTSNPN and CDR2 SVGIG (reference sequence). CDR3 amino acids: CAWSRGTSVYGTGELFF. The CDR3 DNA sequence: TGTGCCTGGTCTAGAGGGACTAGCGTGTATGGGACCGGGGAGCTGTTTTTT.

The rearrangement uses TRBV13 and TRBJ2-7; possibly TRBD1 for D (5 bases). Per the germline V gene, CDR1 is PRHDT and CDR2 is FYEKMQ (reference sequence). V lost 0 bases and J 6 bases, leaving 21 bases between the germline ends. The CDR3 spans 17 residues. In DNA form, the CDR3 reads TGTGCCAGCAGCTTAGGCCTCGACCAGGGAACCCGCGGCGAGCAGTACTTC. The encoded protein is CASSLGLDQGTRGEQYF.

As regards this clone: A read error is possible here, since a much larger clone lies one base away. The sample contains more than one DNA sequence encoding this CDR3. The rearrangement links TRBV2 to TRBJ1-1; D is possibly TRBD1 (5 bases). V was shortened by 3 bases and J by 0 bases, with 5 bases between the two germline ends. This CDR3 has 13 residues. Germline V gene data show CDR1 as SNHLY and CDR2 as FYNNEI. In nucleotides, the CDR3 is TGTGCCAGCAGTGACAGGGTGAACACTGAAGCTTTCTTT. Translation: CASSDRVNTEAFF.

This sequence joins TRBV11-2 and TRBJ2-5; possible D gene TRBD1, 5 bases. Between the trimmed V and J ends, which lost 0 bases and 0 bases, there was a span of 11 bases. The length of the CDR3 is 16 residues. Germline V gene sequence: CDR1 SGHAT, CDR2 FQNNGV. The CDR3: CASSLEGAKYQETQYF. CDR3 sequence (DNA): TGTGCCAGCAGCTTAGAAGGGGCTAAGTACCAAGAGACCCAGTACTTC.

The V gene is TRBV4-2, the J gene TRBJ1-2; 8 bases match TRBD1. The trim removed 0 bases at V and 3 bases at J, leaving 6 bases unmatched. Germline CDR1 and CDR2: LGHNA and YNFKEQ. The length of the CDR3 is 16 residues. The CDR3 DNA reads as TGTGCCAGCAGCCAAGATGAAAGGACAGGGTACTATGGCTACACCTTC. Residues: CASSQDERTGYYGYTF.

This chain links TRBV10-3 with TRBJ1-2; perhaps TRBD1 as D (5 bases). CDR3 length equals 13 residues. V was pared by 7 bases and J by 3 bases, with 12 bases between. CDR1 is ENHRY, CDR2 SYGVKD, per germline. In nucleotides, the CDR3 is TGTGCCATCAAGGGTTGGGGCGACTATGGCTACACCTTC. Its protein product is CAIKGWGDYGYTF.

The V call is TRBV27, the J call TRBJ1-2; 7 bases fit TRBD1. Trimming took 4 bases from V and 8 from J; bases not matched to a gene: 4. The CDR3 extends over 12 amino acids. Germline lookup yields CDR1 MNHEY and CDR2 SMNVEV (reference sequence). The CDR3 sequence: CASSYRGGGYTF. The CDR3 bases are TGTGCCAGCAGTTACAGGGGAGGAGGCTACACCTTC.

The rearrangement joins TRBV3-1 (or the pseudogene TRBV3-2) to TRBJ2-3; D not certain. V lost 6 bases and J lost 2, with 6 bases in between. CDR3 length: 12 residues. From germline, CDR1 is LGHDT and CDR2 YNNKEL (reference sequence). The CDR3 here is CASSLLTDTQYF. The DNA of the CDR3 is TGTGCCAGCAGTCTTCTCACAGATACGCAGTATTTT.